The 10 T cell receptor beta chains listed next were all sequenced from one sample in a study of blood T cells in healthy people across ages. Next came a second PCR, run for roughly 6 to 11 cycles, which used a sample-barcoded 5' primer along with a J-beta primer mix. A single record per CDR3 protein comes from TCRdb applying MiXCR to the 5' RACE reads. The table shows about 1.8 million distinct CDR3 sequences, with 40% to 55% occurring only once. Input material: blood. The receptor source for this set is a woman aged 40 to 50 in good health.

This CDR3 reads CASSRGSSDNYGYTF. The CDR3 DNA follows: TGCGCCAGCAGCCGCGGATCGAGCGATAACTATGGCTACACCTTC. This rearrangement joins TRBV5-1 to TRBJ1-2; D remains unclear. Trimming removed 4 bases at V and 1 base at J, with 14 bases between. Germline lookup yields CDR1 SGHRS and CDR2 YFSETQ. The CDR3 has 15 amino acids.

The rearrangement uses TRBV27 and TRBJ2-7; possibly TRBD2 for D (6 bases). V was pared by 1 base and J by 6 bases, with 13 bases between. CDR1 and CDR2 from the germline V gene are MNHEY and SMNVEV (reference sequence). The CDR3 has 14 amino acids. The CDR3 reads CASSLWRGRSEQYF. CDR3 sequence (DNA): TGTGCCAGCAGTTTATGGCGGGGAAGAAGCGAGCAGTACTTC.

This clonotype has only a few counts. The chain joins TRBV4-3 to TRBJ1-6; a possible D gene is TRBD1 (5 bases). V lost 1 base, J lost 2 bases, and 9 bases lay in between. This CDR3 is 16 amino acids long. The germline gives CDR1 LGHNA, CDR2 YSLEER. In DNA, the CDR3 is TGCGCCAGCAGCCAAGTAAGGGGCGCCTATAATTCACCCCTCCACTTT. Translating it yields CASSQVRGAYNSPLHF.

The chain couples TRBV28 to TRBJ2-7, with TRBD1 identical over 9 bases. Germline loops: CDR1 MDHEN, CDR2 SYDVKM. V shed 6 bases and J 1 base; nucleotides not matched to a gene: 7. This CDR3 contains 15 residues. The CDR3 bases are TGTGCCAGCAGGTACAAGGACAGGGGATCCTACGAGCAGTACTTC. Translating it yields CASRYKDRGSYEQYF.

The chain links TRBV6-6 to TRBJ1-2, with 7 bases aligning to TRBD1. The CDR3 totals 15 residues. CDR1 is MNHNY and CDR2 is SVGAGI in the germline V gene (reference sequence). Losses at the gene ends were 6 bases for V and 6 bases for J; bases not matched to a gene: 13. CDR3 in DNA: TGTGCCAGCAGGGCAGGGCAGGGGGGAGTGCATGGCTACACCTTC. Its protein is CASRAGQGGVHGYTF.

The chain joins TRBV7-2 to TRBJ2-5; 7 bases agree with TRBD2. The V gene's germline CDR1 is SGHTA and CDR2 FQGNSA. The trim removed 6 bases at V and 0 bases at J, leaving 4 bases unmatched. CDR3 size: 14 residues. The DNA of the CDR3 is TGTGCCAGCAGGCGGGGGATAAACCAAGAGACCCAGTACTTC. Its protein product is CASRRGINQETQYF. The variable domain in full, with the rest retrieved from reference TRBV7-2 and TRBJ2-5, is GAGVSQSPSNKVTEKGKDVELRCDPISGHTALYWYRQSLGQGLEFLIYFQGNSAPDKSGLPSDRFSAERTGGSVSTLTIQRTQQEDSAVYLCASRRGINQETQYFGPGTRLLVL.

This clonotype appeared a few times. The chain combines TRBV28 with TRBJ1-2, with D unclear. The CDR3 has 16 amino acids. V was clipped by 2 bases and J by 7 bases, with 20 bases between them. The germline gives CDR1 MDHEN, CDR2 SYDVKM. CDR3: CASSLTSRGPKGGYTF. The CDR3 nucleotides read TGTGCCAGCAGTTTAACCAGCCGCGGTCCTAAAGGTGGCTACACCTTC.

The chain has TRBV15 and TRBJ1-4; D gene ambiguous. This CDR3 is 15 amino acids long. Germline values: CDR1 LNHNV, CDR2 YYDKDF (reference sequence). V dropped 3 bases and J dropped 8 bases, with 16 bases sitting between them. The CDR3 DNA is TGTGCCACCAGCAGGCGGAGGGCGCTGGGAGAAAAACTGTTTTTT. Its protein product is CATSRRRALGEKLFF.

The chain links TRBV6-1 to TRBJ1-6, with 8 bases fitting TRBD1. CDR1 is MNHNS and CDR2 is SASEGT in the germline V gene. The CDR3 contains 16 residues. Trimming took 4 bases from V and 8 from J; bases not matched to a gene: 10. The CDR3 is CASSARQGKGDSPLHF. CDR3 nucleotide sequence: TGTGCCAGCAGTGCACGACAGGGGAAGGGGGATTCACCCCTCCACTTT.

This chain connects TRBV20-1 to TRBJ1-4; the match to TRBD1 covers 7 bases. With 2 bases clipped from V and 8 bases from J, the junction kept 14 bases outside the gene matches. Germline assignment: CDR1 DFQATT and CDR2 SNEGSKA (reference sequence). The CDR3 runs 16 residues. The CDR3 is CSARNGQAAVREKLFF. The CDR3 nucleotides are TGCAGTGCTAGAAACGGACAGGCAGCGGTCAGGGAAAAACTGTTTTTT.